The present entry profiles one T cell receptor beta chain with its context. Method: immunoSEQ multiplex PCR; TCRdb's copy keeps in-frame clones and lacks some. The top ten clones hold 1.5% to 2% of a sample with 250,000 to 300,000 clones, around nine tenths of them seen once. The source of the sample is a study of blood T cell repertoires in COVID-19. With 3 bases removed from V and 0 bases from J, the gap between germline ends came to 8 bases. The CDR3 covers 14 residues. From germline, CDR1 is LNHNV and CDR2 YYDKDF (reference sequence). The sequenced sample consisted of PBMCs or T cells enriched from blood (not recorded which). The chain carries TRBV15 and TRBJ1-1; tentatively, D is TRBD1 (5 bases). The origin of this receptor is a woman aged 40-49 years who had recovered from COVID-19. The CDR3 loop is CATSSLTVNTEAFF. CDR3 bases: TGTGCCACCAGCAGCCTGACAGTGAACACTGAAGCTTTCTTT. Filled out from reference TRBV15 and TRBJ1-1, the complete variable domain reads DAMVIQNPRYQVTQFGKPVTLSCSQTLNHNVMYWYQQKSSQAPKLLFHYYDKDFNNEADTPDNFQSRRPNTSFCFLDIRSPGLGDTAMYLCATSSLTVNTEAFFGQGTRLTVV.